These 20 T cell receptor beta chains originate from one sample sequenced in a study of response to subunit inactivated influenza vaccine. TCRdb passed the RT-PCR reads through MiXCR, listing each CDR3 protein once. The sample lists hundreds of thousands of distinct CDR3 sequences; 10% to 12% were seen once. These data were also filed under a second study, of T cells expressing NK-cell markers. As that report states: What made the TCR beta cDNA was 5'RACE template switching with UMIs.

Sequences were derived from PBMCs from blood, sampled on the day of vaccination. The receptors stem from a man in his fifties who received an inactivated influenza vaccine.

The chain employs TRBV28 and TRBJ2-6; 10 bases map to TRBD1. The CDR3 spans 19 residues. Germline trimming cut 1 base from V and 0 bases from J; bases unmatched to any gene: 6. Germline V gene data show CDR1 as MDHEN and CDR2 as SYDVKM. CDR3 protein: CASSLSGTGASSGANVLTF. The CDR3, as DNA: TGTGCCAGCAGTTTATCTGGGACAGGGGCTAGCTCTGGGGCCAACGTCCTGACTTTC.

The rearrangement joins TRBV29-1 to TRBJ2-3, with TRBD1 as a possible D gene (5 bases). V lost 8 bases and J 1 base, leaving 7 bases between the germline ends. This CDR3 contains 11 residues. In germline, CDR1 is SQVTM, CDR2 ANQGSEA. The CDR3 DNA follows: TGCAGCACCAGGGGCACAGATACGCAGTATTTT. The encoded protein is CSTRGTDTQYF.

This clonotype was recorded a few times. The chain joins TRBV2 to TRBJ1-5; no firm D call. V lost 6 bases and J lost 4, with 10 bases in between. The CDR3 covers 13 residues. In germline, CDR1 is SNHLY, CDR2 FYNNEI. The CDR3, as DNA: TGTGCCAGCAGCCGGGAAACAAATCAGCCCCAGCATTTT. It is translated as CASSRETNQPQHF. Drawing the rest from reference TRBV2 and TRBJ1-5, the complete variable domain is EPEVTQTPSHQVTQMGQEVILRCVPISNHLYFYWYRQILGQKVEFLVSFYNNEISEKSEIFDDQFSVERPDGSNFTLKIRSTKLEDSAMYFCASSRETNQPQHFGDGTRLSIL.

This clonotype came up a few times. Written as DNA, the CDR3 is TGTGCCAGCAGCCAACTCCCGGGACTAGCGGGAGGGTTCGACAATGAGCAGTTCTTC. Protein sequence: CASSQLPGLAGGFDNEQFF. This chain links TRBV7-7 with TRBJ2-1; TRBD2 matches 16 bases. After removal of 5 bases from V and 5 bases from J, the junction contained 12 bases not matched to a gene. This CDR3 contains 19 residues. Germline values: CDR1 SSHAT, CDR2 FNYEAQ (reference sequence).

This clonotype was detected ten times or more. This chain links TRBV5-1 with TRBJ2-1; tentative D call: TRBD2 (5 bases). Per germline, CDR1 SGHRS and CDR2 YFSETQ. Trimming removed 8 bases at V and 10 bases at J, with 25 bases between. The CDR3 spans 15 residues. The CDR3, as DNA: TGCGCCAGTACAAAGGAGCATCTAGCCGCCGGGGAGCAGTTCTTC. Translating it yields CASTKEHLAAGEQFF. The full variable domain, completed using reference TRBV5-1 and TRBJ2-1, is KAGVTQTPRYLIKTRGQQVTLSCSPISGHRSVSWYQQTPGQGLQFLFEYFSETQRNKGNFPGRFSGRQFSNSRSEMNVSTLELGDSALYLCASTKEHLAAGEQFFGPGTRLTVL.

The rearrangement uses TRBV12-3 or TRBV12-4 and TRBJ1-5; TRBD1 is a possible D gene (5 bases). V lost 3 bases, J lost 0 bases, and 6 bases lay in between. The length of the CDR3 is 14 residues. The CDR3 bases are TGTGCCAGCAGTTTTACAGGTAGCAATCAGCCCCAGCATTTT. Its protein product is CASSFTGSNQPQHF.

This chain joins TRBV20-1 and TRBJ2-3; D gene unclear. The CDR3 consists of 14 residues. CDR1 DFQATT and CDR2 SNEGSKA come from the germline V gene (reference sequence). The CDR3 DNA follows: TGCAGCATGAACCCCTTAATAGGGCCAGATACGCAGTATTTT. Encoded protein: CSMNPLIGPDTQYF.

This clonotype was seen at least ten times. The chain recombines TRBV4-1 with TRBJ2-1; 8 nucleotides match TRBD2. This CDR3 is built from 16 residues. The germline V gene has CDR1 MGHRA and CDR2 YSYEKL. The junction had 6 bases not matched to a gene; V was cut back by 0 bases and J by 5 bases. The DNA for the CDR3 is TGCGCCAGCAGCCAAGATGCGACTAGCGTTCACAATGAGCAGTTCTTC. Amino acid sequence: CASSQDATSVHNEQFF.

The J gene is TRBJ2-5, the V gene TRBV20-1, with 9 bases identical to TRBD2. The germline V gene encodes CDR1 DFQATT and CDR2 SNEGSKA (reference sequence). The CDR3 runs to 13 residues. The J segment lost 4 bases and the V segment lost 5 bases, leaving 5 bases of the junction unmatched. The CDR3 DNA is TGCAGTGCTGTAGCGGGAGCGGGAGAGACCCAGTACTTC. Protein sequence: CSAVAGAGETQYF.

This clonotype was detected only a few times. This chain connects TRBV12-3 or TRBV12-4 to TRBJ2-3; 13 nucleotides match TRBD2. This CDR3 region has 17 residues. With 6 bases clipped from V and 1 base from J, the junction kept 7 bases outside the gene matches. CDR3 nucleotides: TGTGCCAGCAGCCGGACTAGCGGGAGAGGCGGCACAGATACGCAGTATTTT. This sequence encodes CASSRTSGRGGTDTQYF.

About this clonotype itself: At one boundary the junction diverges from the germline segment, which might be a read error. The DNA of the CDR3 is TGTGCTAGCAGCTTAGCAATTAGAGAGACCCAGTACTTC. Translation: CASSLAIRETQYF. The chain recombines TRBV7-6 with TRBJ2-5, with unresolved D. Germline CDR1 and CDR2: SGHVS and FNYEAQ. The CDR3 is 13 residues long.

This chain connects TRBV5-4 to TRBJ2-2; a possible D gene is TRBD1 (6 bases). The CDR3 is 16 residues long. V was shortened by 0 bases and J by 2 bases, with 11 bases between the two germline ends. Germline CDR1 SGHNT, CDR2 YYREEE (reference sequence). The CDR3 bases are TGTGCCAGCAGCTTGGAAGCAGGGGAAAACACCGGGGAGCTGTTTTTT. Its protein product is CASSLEAGENTGELFF.

This clonotype was detected ten times or more. The chain recombines TRBV29-1 with TRBJ2-2; unclear D gene. This CDR3 is built from 12 residues. The V end lost 5 bases, the J end lost 6 bases, and 10 bases lay between the germline ends. Per the germline V gene, CDR1 is SQVTM and CDR2 is ANQGSEA. The CDR3 nucleotides read TGCAGCGTTCAGTTTCGATCCGGGGAGCTGTTTTTT. Protein product: CSVQFRSGELFF.

In this sample, this clonotype turned up a few times. V gene TRBV20-1 combines with J gene TRBJ2-5, with 10 nucleotides matching TRBD2. The CDR3 runs 13 residues. Germline CDR1 DFQATT, CDR2 SNEGSKA (reference sequence). J lost 1 base, V lost 8 bases, and 4 bases had no gene match. The CDR3 is CSKLAGTQETQYF. The CDR3 nucleotides read TGCAGTAAACTAGCGGGGACCCAAGAGACCCAGTACTTC.

This clonotype has a handful of counts. The V call is TRBV7-9, the J call TRBJ2-1; 11 bases map to TRBD2. The CDR3 runs to 17 residues. Trimming removed 5 bases from V and 3 bases from J; junction bases left unmatched: 9. Germline loops: CDR1 SEHNR, CDR2 FQNEAQ (reference sequence). The CDR3 sequence is CASSLRLSGGDYNEQFF. As DNA, the CDR3 is TGTGCCAGCAGCCTACGACTTAGCGGGGGGGACTACAATGAGCAGTTCTTC.

The V gene is TRBV11-2, the J gene TRBJ2-7, with 7 positions matching TRBD1. The V segment lost 5 bases and the J segment 5 bases; nucleotides outside the gene matches: 12. Germline loops: CDR1 SGHAT, CDR2 FQNNGV. This CDR3 region has 15 residues. DNA for the CDR3: TGTGCCAGCAGCCCGCGACAGGGAAAGGCCCACGAGCAGTACTTC. Amino acids: CASSPRQGKAHEQYF.

Many counts were recorded for this clonotype. J is TRBJ2-3 and V is TRBV5-1; no clear D gene. CDR1 is SGHRS, CDR2 YFSETQ, per germline. There are 14 residues in the CDR3. Trimming pared 0 bases from V and 3 bases from J, leaving 8 bases between. The CDR3 sequence is CASSLDGRTDTQYF. The CDR3 nucleotides read TGCGCCAGCAGCTTGGATGGTAGGACAGATACGCAGTATTTT.

This clonotype was found a few times. V is TRBV4-2 and J is TRBJ2-1; the D gene is possibly TRBD2 (5 bases). V was trimmed by 4 bases and J by 5 bases, leaving 12 bases between them. This CDR3 has 14 amino acids. The germline gives CDR1 LGHNA, CDR2 YNFKEQ. The CDR3 DNA reads TGTGCCAGCAGCCCACATACTAGGGACAATGAGCAGTTCTTC. Amino acids: CASSPHTRDNEQFF.

CDR3 in DNA: TGCAGTGCTGGTAGCGGGAGGGCCTACGAGCAGTACTTC. It translates to CSAGSGRAYEQYF. The chain employs TRBV20-1 and TRBJ2-7, with 11 bases matching TRBD2. Germline assignment: CDR1 DFQATT and CDR2 SNEGSKA (reference sequence). After removal of 5 bases from V and 2 bases from J, the junction contained 2 bases not matched to a gene. The CDR3 loop spans 13 amino acids.

V usage is TRBV29-1 and J usage is TRBJ2-3; D might be TRBD1 (6 bases). From germline, CDR1 is SQVTM and CDR2 ANQGSEA. The length of the CDR3 is 15 residues. V shed 7 bases and J shed 4 bases, with 21 bases lying between them. The CDR3 reads CSASRAGAMSDTQYF. The CDR3 coding sequence is TGCAGCGCCTCCAGGGCAGGGGCAATGTCAGATACGCAGTATTTT.